This T cell receptor (beta chain) was captured in a study of control samples from healthy donors and cancer patients (dated by TCRdb to the early 2020s). The library was prepared using the immunoSEQ multiplex PCR assay. Here the immuneACCESS table is served through TCRdb, limited to in-frame sequences with V and J called. Missing clones are a known gap in these copies; in checked studies unresolved V genes cover under half, and the rest lacks a known reason. The table for this sample lists over 150,000 clones; 85% to 95% of them were counted only once. 1.1% to 1.5% of the sample rests with the top ten. A word on this clone: This receptor's antigen is unknown. Nothing much larger sits one base from this clone, and base qualities are not available.

The CDR3 measures 16 amino acids from cysteine to phenylalanine. Only the CDR3 DNA stays, 48 bases, in frame from base 1. As encoded in the germline V gene, CDR1 is LGHNA while CDR2 is YNFKEQ. The germline V end is reduced by 1 base and the J end by 3 bases; junction bases left unmatched: 3. The source is a young woman in good health. Sequenced: blood. This chain is built from TRBV4-2 and TRBJ2-1, with TRBD2 identical over 10 junction bases. DNA sequence: TGTGCCAGCAGCCAAGCTTCTAGCGGGGGCTACAATGAGCAGTTCTTC. Its translation reads: CASSQASSGGYNEQFF.